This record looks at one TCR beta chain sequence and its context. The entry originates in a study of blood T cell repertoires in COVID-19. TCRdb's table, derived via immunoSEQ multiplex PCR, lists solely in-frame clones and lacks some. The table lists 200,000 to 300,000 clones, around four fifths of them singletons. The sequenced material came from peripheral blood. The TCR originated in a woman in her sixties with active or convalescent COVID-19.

CDR3 in DNA: TGTGCCAGCAGCCAAGACAGGTCGGTGACCCAGTACTTC. This sequence encodes CASSQDRSVTQYF. The J gene is TRBJ2-5, the V gene TRBV3-1 (or the pseudogene TRBV3-2), with D hard to call. CDR3 length: 13 amino acids. Looked up from germline, CDR1 is LGHDT and CDR2 is YNNKEL (reference sequence). The V end was cut by 0 bases, the J end by 7 bases, with 9 bases between.